The present T cell receptor beta chain was sequenced within a study of spatial heterogeneity in lung cancer. Study background: Beta-chain sequences consistently outnumbered alpha-chain sequences in detection. Raw reads showed each unique TCR and UMI combination turning up more than ten times on average.

Described time point: sample taken at primary tumor resection. Unsorted samples of tumor, nontumor lung or frozen PBMC had their whole RNA sequenced. This clonotype has only a few counts. Each TCR cDNA molecule bore a unique molecular identifier. One entry per CDR3 protein results from TCRdb running MiXCR on the 5' RACE reads. The sample shows 35,000 or so distinct CDR3 sequences, less than 5.5% of them seen only once. CDR1 and CDR2 from the germline V gene are SGHAT and FQNNGV. The CDR3 sequence is 16 residues long. Trimming cost V 1 base and J 5 bases, with 12 bases left between them. This specimen consisted of PBMCs, obtained at surgery. The clonotype comes from a female donor with early-stage non-small cell lung cancer. The rearrangement uses TRBV11-2 and TRBJ1-6; D not resolved. The CDR3 DNA reads TGTGCCAGCAGCTTAGTGTACGGCGGGGATAATTCACCCCTCCACTTT. Its protein product is CASSLVYGGDNSPLHF.